One and the same sample provided the 9 T cell receptor beta chains below, sequenced in a study of cytomegalovirus exposure and HLA in healthy donors. Profiling relied on immunoSEQ multiplex PCR, and the TCRdb table lists in-frame clones only, not all of them. The table includes 150,000 to 200,000 clones, around 88% detected once. The sequenced material came from PBMCs. The source of these receptors is a young woman in good health and CMV-seronegative.

This chain connects TRBV19 to TRBJ1-2; D is ambiguous. This CDR3 is built from 14 residues. The germline V and J ends were trimmed by 1 base and 4 bases, with 10 bases remaining between them. CDR1 and CDR2 from the germline V gene are LNHDA and SQIVND (reference sequence). The CDR3 protein is CASSIVGSPYGYTF. The CDR3 DNA sequence: TGTGCCAGTAGTATAGTTGGGAGCCCCTATGGCTACACCTTC.

The CDR3 reads CSVAGLSTEAFF. Written as DNA, the CDR3 is TGCAGCGTTGCTGGTCTTAGCACTGAAGCTTTCTTT. The chain carries TRBV29-1 and TRBJ1-1; D not resolved. Germline-derived CDR1 and CDR2 are SQVTM and ANQGSEA. The V end lost 4 bases, the J end lost 4 bases, and 10 bases lay between the germline ends. The CDR3 covers 12 residues.

This chain links TRBV2 with TRBJ2-7; TRBD2 matches at 12 bases. Germline CDR1 and CDR2: SNHLY and FYNNEI. The ends lost 4 bases at V and 2 bases at J; junction bases unmatched: 3. The CDR3 runs to 15 residues. This chain's CDR3 is CASSGASGRAYEQYF. In nucleotides, the CDR3 is TGTGCCAGCAGTGGGGCTAGCGGGAGGGCCTACGAGCAGTACTTC. The full variable domain, completed using reference TRBV2 and TRBJ2-7, is EPEVTQTPSHQVTQMGQEVILRCVPISNHLYFYWYRQILGQKVEFLVSFYNNEISEKSEIFDDQFSVERPDGSNFTLKIRSTKLEDSAMYFCASSGASGRAYEQYFGPGTRLTVT.

The chain links TRBV29-1 to TRBJ2-1, with 8 positions matching TRBD2. The CDR3 length is 13 residues. V shed 6 bases and J 7 bases; nucleotides not matched to a gene: 8. Germline assignment: CDR1 SQVTM and CDR2 ANQGSEA. This CDR3 is CSVLAGLSNEQFF. CDR3 nucleotide sequence: TGCAGCGTGTTAGCGGGACTCTCGAATGAGCAGTTCTTC.

This clone showed up just a few times. V gene TRBV6-1 combines with J gene TRBJ1-1, with 8 bases that match TRBD1. V trimming: 6 bases; J trimming: 1 base; junction bases outside the gene matches: 1. The CDR3 totals 13 residues. Germline V gene lookup returns CDR1 MNHNS and CDR2 SASEGT. The CDR3 bases are TGTGCCAGCAGGCAGGGGGCGAACACTGAAGCTTTCTTT. This sequence encodes CASRQGANTEAFF.

The chain carries TRBV6-1 and TRBJ1-1, with TRBD1 matching 9 bases. This CDR3 comprises 15 residues. J gave up 1 base and V 6 bases, and 6 bases lay outside the gene matches. Germline CDR1 is MNHNS and CDR2 is SASEGT. The CDR3 DNA is TGTGCCAGCAGGTACGGGACAGGGAGGAACACTGAAGCTTTCTTT. Encoded protein: CASRYGTGRNTEAFF.

The rearrangement uses TRBV6-6 and TRBJ2-7; D may be TRBD1 (6 bases). Germline CDR1 is MNHNY and CDR2 is SVGAGI (reference sequence). V lost 5 bases and J lost 2, with 19 bases in between. The CDR3 has 16 amino acids. The CDR3 DNA sequence: TGTGCCAGCAGTAAAACCGGGTCAAGGGGGACCTACGAGCAGTACTTC. The encoded protein is CASSKTGSRGTYEQYF.

Written as DNA, the CDR3 is TGTGCCAGCAGCTTCCCGGGACAGGGGAATTCACCCCTCCACTTT. It translates to CASSFPGQGNSPLHF. The chain is built from TRBV11-2 and TRBJ1-6; the match to TRBD1 covers 10 bases. Germline loops: CDR1 SGHAT, CDR2 FQNNGV. Trimming cost V 3 bases and J 7 bases; bases outside gene matches: 3. This CDR3 is built from 15 residues.

V usage is TRBV30 and J usage is TRBJ2-5; TRBD2 aligns across 7 bases. The CDR3 spans 15 residues. Trimming removed 3 bases from V and 5 bases from J; junction bases left unmatched: 12. Germline V CDR1 and CDR2: GTSNPN, SVGIG (reference sequence). Here the CDR3 reads CAWSQWGGGRETQYF. The CDR3 DNA sequence: TGTGCCTGGAGCCAGTGGGGGGGAGGGCGTGAGACCCAGTACTTC.